A single T cell receptor beta chain is shown here with its context. The CDR3 has 16 residues. Looked up from germline, CDR1 is SGDLS and CDR2 is YYNGEE. V gave up 3 bases and J gave up 2 bases; unmatched junction bases: 7. These data are taken from a study of shared clonotypes between healthy human individuals. This table comes from immunoSEQ multiplex PCR, and its TCRdb copy is limited to in-frame clones, with some not included. The table includes over 850,000 clones, approximately 80% detected once. Source material: memory CD4+ T cells from PBMCs. The subset here: CD45RA-negative fraction. This chain joins TRBV9 and TRBJ2-3; 9 bases agree with TRBD2. The receptor was isolated from a man aged 18-30 years in good health. Some clones in this sample may be carry-over from other donors' samples. The DNA for the CDR3 is TGTGCCAGCAGCGCCCTGACTAGCGGCCTCACAGATACGCAGTATTTT. Translating gives CASSALTSGLTDTQYF.